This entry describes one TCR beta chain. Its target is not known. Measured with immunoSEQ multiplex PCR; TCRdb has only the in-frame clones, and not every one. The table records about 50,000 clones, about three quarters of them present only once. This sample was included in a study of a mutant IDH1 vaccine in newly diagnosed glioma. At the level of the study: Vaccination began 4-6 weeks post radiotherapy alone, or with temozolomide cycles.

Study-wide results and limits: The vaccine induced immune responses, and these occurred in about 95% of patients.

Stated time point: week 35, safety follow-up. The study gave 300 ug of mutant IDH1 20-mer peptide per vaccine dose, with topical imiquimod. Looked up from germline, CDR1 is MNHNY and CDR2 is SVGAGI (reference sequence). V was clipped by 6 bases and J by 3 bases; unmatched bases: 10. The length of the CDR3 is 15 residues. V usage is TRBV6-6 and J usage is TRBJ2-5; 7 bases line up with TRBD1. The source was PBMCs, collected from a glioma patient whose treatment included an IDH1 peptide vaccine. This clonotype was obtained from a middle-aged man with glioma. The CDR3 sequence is CASRGPGQQKETQYF. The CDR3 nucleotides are TGTGCCAGCAGGGGTCCGGGACAGCAAAAAGAGACCCAGTACTTC.